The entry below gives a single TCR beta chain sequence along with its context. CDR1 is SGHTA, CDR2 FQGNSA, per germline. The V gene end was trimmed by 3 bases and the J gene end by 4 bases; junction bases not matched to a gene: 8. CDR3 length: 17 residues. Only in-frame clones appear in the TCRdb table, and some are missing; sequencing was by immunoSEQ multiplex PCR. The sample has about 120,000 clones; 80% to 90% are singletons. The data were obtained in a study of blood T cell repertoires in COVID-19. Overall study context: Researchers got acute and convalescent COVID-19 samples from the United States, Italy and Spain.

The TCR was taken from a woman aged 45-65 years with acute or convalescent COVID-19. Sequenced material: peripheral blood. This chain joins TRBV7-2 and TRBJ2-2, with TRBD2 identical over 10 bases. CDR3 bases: TGTGCCAGCAGCTTTCGAGCGGGGGGGCAGGTCACCGGGGAGCTGTTTTTT. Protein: CASSFRAGGQVTGELFF.